These 15 T cell receptor beta chains were sequenced from one sample in a study of blood T cell repertoires in COVID-19. Data came from immunoSEQ multiplex PCR; TCRdb stores just in-frame clones and leaves some out. The repertoire has more than 90,000 clones, less than 85% of them found once; the top ten carry 1.5% to 2%. The sequenced material came from peripheral blood. Every receptor here comes from a woman aged 70 to 79 with active or convalescent COVID-19.

CDR3 in DNA: TGTGCCAGCAGCGACCCCACAGCGGCCTACTACAATGAGCAGTTCTTC. Residues: CASSDPTAAYYNEQFF. This chain joins TRBV6-2 or TRBV6-3 and TRBJ2-1; possibly TRBD2 for D (5 bases). The CDR3 is 16 residues long. From germline, CDR1 is MNHEY and CDR2 SVGEGT. V was pared by 6 bases and J by 3 bases, with 18 bases between.

This clone appeared a few times. The chain joins TRBV25-1 to TRBJ2-1; no reliable D call. V was trimmed by 3 bases and J by 0 bases, leaving 6 bases between them. Germline V gene sequence: CDR1 MGHDK, CDR2 SYGVNS. The length of the CDR3 is 14 residues. The CDR3 sequence is CASSELVSYNEQFF. As DNA, the CDR3 is TGTGCCAGCAGTGAGTTAGTCTCCTACAATGAGCAGTTCTTC.

The chain combines TRBV21-1 with TRBJ2-1; the D call of TRBD2 is as the table states it, not checked on the DNA. TRBV21-1 is a recognized pseudogene. The CDR3 is 17 amino acids. The chain's CDR3 is CASSAGLAGVGYNEQFF. As DNA, the CDR3 is TGTGCCAGCAGCGCCGGACTAGCGGGAGTGGGATACAATGAGCAGTTCTTC.

The chain carries TRBV11-3 and TRBJ2-1; possible D gene TRBD2, 6 bases. This CDR3 is built from 14 residues. Germline CDR1 and CDR2: SGHNT and YENEEA. V was shortened by 5 bases and J by 10 bases, with 18 bases between the two germline ends. The CDR3 DNA is TGTGCCAGCAGCGACCCGTTAGGCGGGAACGAGCAGTTCTTC. It encodes CASSDPLGGNEQFF.

V is TRBV2 and J is TRBJ2-7; 10 bases map to TRBD2. The CDR3 is 17 amino acids. Trimming cost V 7 bases and J 1 base; bases outside gene matches: 13. Germline V CDR1 and CDR2: SNHLY, FYNNEI. The CDR3: CASTQSGLAGGSYEQYF. The CDR3 DNA is TGTGCCAGCACCCAGTCGGGATTAGCGGGGGGTTCCTACGAGCAGTACTTC.

The V and J genes are TRBV11-3 and TRBJ1-4, with 8 nucleotides matching TRBD1. Trimming removed 5 bases from V and 8 bases from J; junction bases left unmatched: 7. The CDR3 runs 14 residues. The germline V gene has CDR1 SGHNT and CDR2 YENEEA. The CDR3 sequence is CASSVGQGFEKLFF. The CDR3 bases are TGTGCCAGCAGCGTAGGACAGGGATTCGAAAAACTGTTTTTT.

This sequence joins TRBV3-1 (or the pseudogene TRBV3-2) and TRBJ2-7, with TRBD2 as a possible D gene (6 bases). Germline V gene lookup returns CDR1 LGHDT and CDR2 YNNKEL (reference sequence). This CDR3 has 14 amino acids. V dropped 0 bases and J dropped 6 bases, with 12 bases sitting between them. The CDR3 DNA is TGTGCCAGCAGCCAAGAGGCAGGGCGGGGCGAGCAGTACTTC. Encoded protein: CASSQEAGRGEQYF.

The gene calls are TRBV5-5 and TRBJ2-2, with 8 positions matching TRBD1. The V and J ends lost 0 bases and 1 base, in that order; junction bases with no gene match: 8. This CDR3 is 18 amino acids long. Germline assignment: CDR1 SGHKS and CDR2 YYEKEE (reference sequence). The CDR3 nucleotides are TGTGCCAGCAGCTTGGCCGTTGGGACAGGACTGAACACCGGGGAGCTGTTTTTT. Translation gives CASSLAVGTGLNTGELFF.

The V call is TRBV11-2, the J call TRBJ2-7, with unresolved D. Deletions cut 6 bases from V and 8 bases from J, with 14 bases between. CDR1 and CDR2 (germline): SGHAT, FQNNGV. This CDR3 region has 12 residues. The CDR3 DNA reads as TGTGCCAGCAGGTTGTGGTTGGGCAAGCAGTACTTC. Protein product: CASRLWLGKQYF.

The CDR3 DNA reads TGTGCCAGCAGCCAAGGACAGGGGGAGACCCAGTACTTC. Encoded protein: CASSQGQGETQYF. The V and J genes are TRBV5-8 and TRBJ2-5, with TRBD1 matching 9 bases. The V and J ends lost 4 bases and 5 bases, in that order; junction bases with no gene match: 3. Germline V gives CDR1 SGHTS, CDR2 YDEGEE. The CDR3 consists of 13 residues.

As regards this clone: This sample includes further DNA sequences coding for the same CDR3. The V call is TRBV7-9, the J call TRBJ2-5; TRBD2 matches at 7 bases. CDR1 and CDR2 from the germline V gene are SEHNR and FQNEAQ (reference sequence). The length of the CDR3 is 13 residues. The junction had 0 bases not matched to a gene; V was cut back by 0 bases and J by 5 bases. The chain's CDR3 is CASSLAGGETQYF. As DNA, the CDR3 is TGTGCCAGCAGCTTAGCGGGGGGGGAGACCCAGTACTTC. Complete variable domain (other parts from reference TRBV7-9 and TRBJ2-5): DTGVSQNPRHKITKRGQNVTFRCDPISEHNRLYWYRQTLGQGPEFLTYFQNEAQLEKSRLLSDRFSAERPKGSFSTLEIQRTEQGDSAMYLCASSLAGGETQYFGPGTRLLVL.

This chain uses TRBV4-1 with TRBJ2-7; 13 bases fit TRBD2. Germline-derived CDR1 and CDR2 are MGHRA and YSYEKL. CDR3 size: 19 residues. Unmatched junction bases numbered 8, after V lost 0 bases and J lost 0 bases. The CDR3 reads CASSQDSRLAGGFSYEQYF. The DNA of the CDR3 is TGCGCCAGCAGCCAAGATAGTAGACTAGCGGGAGGTTTCTCCTACGAGCAGTACTTC.

This chain joins TRBV24-1 and TRBJ1-2; D is perhaps TRBD1 (6 bases). Germline values: CDR1 KGHDR, CDR2 SFDVKD. The CDR3 covers 14 residues. V was shortened by 4 bases and J by 4 bases, with 12 bases between the two germline ends. The DNA for the CDR3 is TGTGCCACCAGTGAGAACGACAGGCTCTATGGCTACACCTTC. As protein: CATSENDRLYGYTF.

The chain employs TRBV2 and TRBJ1-4; 9 bases align to TRBD1. The CDR3 runs 14 residues. The germline V gene encodes CDR1 SNHLY and CDR2 FYNNEI. With V trimmed by 6 bases and J by 8 bases, 7 bases remained unmatched. CDR3 bases: TGTGCCAGCAGCACCGGGACAGGGACCGAAAAACTGTTTTTT. This sequence encodes CASSTGTGTEKLFF.

There are a few counts of this clone. J is TRBJ1-2 and V is TRBV5-1; D is ambiguous. The CDR3 extends over 12 amino acids. V gave up 0 bases and J gave up 8 bases, with 8 bases separating them. Looked up from germline, CDR1 is SGHRS and CDR2 is YFSETQ. CDR3 sequence (DNA): TGCGCCAGCAGCTTGGATCTTCGGGGCTACACCTTC. The encoded protein is CASSLDLRGYTF.